A single sample gave rise to the 9 T cell receptor beta chains below, sequenced in a study of CD8 T cells in ankylosing spondylitis (dated 2017 in TCRdb). Receptor libraries were prepared by 5' RACE. The data were produced on an Illumina HiSeq 2500. TCRdb reran the public reads through fastp at Q25 and MiXCR, keeping productive beta chains. Identical CDR3 proteins give one entry, which carries the most common genes and DNA. A total of tens of thousands of distinct CDR3 sequences appear in this sample, approximately 5.7% of them only once. The ten largest clones take up around 4.5% of the sample. Sequenced sample: synovial fluid, either unsorted or a sorted T cell fraction (not recorded which). The receptor source for this set is a male donor with ankylosing spondylitis.

This clonotype appeared many times. The V call is TRBV12-3 or TRBV12-4, the J call TRBJ1-1; tentative D call: TRBD1 (6 bases). CDR3 length equals 13 residues. V was trimmed by 6 bases and J by 5 bases, leaving 13 bases between them. The CDR3 is CASSYRDRTEAFF. CDR3 bases: TGTGCCAGCAGCTACAGGGATCGAACTGAAGCTTTCTTT.

This clonotype was recorded many times. This chain joins TRBV7-3 and TRBJ2-1, with 7 nucleotides matching TRBD2. This CDR3 comprises 16 residues. J lost 0 bases, V lost 3 bases, and 5 bases had no gene match. Per germline, CDR1 SGHTA and CDR2 FQGTGA. The CDR3 here is CASSFLRGSSYNEQFF. The CDR3 DNA sequence: TGTGCCAGCAGCTTCCTTCGCGGGAGCTCCTACAATGAGCAGTTCTTC.

This clonotype was picked up many times. V usage is TRBV28 and J usage is TRBJ1-2; D might be TRBD1 (5 bases). The CDR3 runs to 14 residues. The V gene's germline CDR1 is MDHEN and CDR2 SYDVKM. V was cut by 5 bases and J by 6 bases, with 16 bases left in between. The CDR3 DNA is TGTGCCAGCAGTGAGGGGACCGCGTGGGATGGCTACACCTTC. It yields the protein CASSEGTAWDGYTF.

The genes are TRBV6-1 and TRBJ2-7; TRBD2 agrees at 8 bases. The germline V gene encodes CDR1 MNHNS and CDR2 SASEGT. There are 14 residues in the CDR3. V trimming: 7 bases; J trimming: 2 bases; junction bases outside the gene matches: 7. The CDR3 loop reads CASTTSGGTYEQYF. DNA of the CDR3: TGTGCCAGCACCACTAGCGGAGGGACCTACGAGCAGTACTTC.

V is TRBV6-5 and J is TRBJ1-6; a weak D match, TRBD1 (5 bases). Germline V gene sequence: CDR1 MNHEY, CDR2 SVGAGI. This CDR3 contains 16 residues. V lost 3 bases to trimming and J lost 7 bases, with 16 bases between them. CDR3 in amino acids: CASSYDFMTVNSPLHF. Here the CDR3 DNA reads TGTGCCAGCAGTTATGACTTTATGACAGTAAATTCACCCCTCCACTTT.

This clonotype occurred many times. The chain combines TRBV11-2 with TRBJ2-3, with D perhaps matching TRBD1 (5 bases). CDR3 length: 15 residues. Germline V gives CDR1 SGHAT, CDR2 FQNNGV. Trimming shortened V by 5 bases and J by 1 base, and 13 bases separated the two germline ends. CDR3 bases: TGTGCCAGCAGCCTGGGGCTGGGCGGCACAGATACGCAGTATTTT. Protein product: CASSLGLGGTDTQYF.

In this sample, this clonotype turned up many times. The chain carries TRBV29-1 and TRBJ2-1; D is unresolved. V lost 5 bases and J lost 0, with 5 bases in between. CDR3 length: 12 amino acids. CDR1 and CDR2 from the germline V gene are SQVTM and ANQGSEA. The CDR3 protein is CSVLSSYNEQFF. The CDR3, as DNA: TGCAGCGTTCTTAGCTCCTACAATGAGCAGTTCTTC.

The rearrangement uses TRBV27 and TRBJ1-5; no clear D gene. V lost 6 bases and J lost 5, with 17 bases in between. The germline V gene has CDR1 MNHEY and CDR2 SMNVEV (reference sequence). This CDR3 is built from 15 residues. Here the CDR3 DNA reads TGTGCCAGCAGACGAACAAATGATCGGTATCAGCCCCAGCATTTT. Amino acid sequence: CASRRTNDRYQPQHF.

Many counts were recorded for this clonotype. The rearrangement uses TRBV7-2 and TRBJ2-1, with 7 bases fitting TRBD2. Germline CDR1 SGHTA, CDR2 FQGNSA. V shed 1 base and J 2 bases; nucleotides not matched to a gene: 8. There are 17 residues in the CDR3. CDR3 nucleotide sequence: TGTGCCAGCAGCTTAGTTAGTGGGACTACACCCTACAATGAGCAGTTCTTC. Translating it yields CASSLVSGTTPYNEQFF.